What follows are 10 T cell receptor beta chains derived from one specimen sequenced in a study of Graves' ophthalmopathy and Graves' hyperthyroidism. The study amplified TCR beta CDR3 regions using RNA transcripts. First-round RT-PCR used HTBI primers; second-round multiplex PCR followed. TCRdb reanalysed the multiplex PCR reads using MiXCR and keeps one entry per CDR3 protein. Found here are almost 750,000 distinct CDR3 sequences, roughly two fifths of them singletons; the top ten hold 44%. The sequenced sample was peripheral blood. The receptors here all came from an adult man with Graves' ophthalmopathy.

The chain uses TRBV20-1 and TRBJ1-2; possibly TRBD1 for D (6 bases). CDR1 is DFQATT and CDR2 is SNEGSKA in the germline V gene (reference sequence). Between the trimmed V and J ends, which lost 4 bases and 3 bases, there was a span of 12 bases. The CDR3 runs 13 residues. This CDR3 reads CSATGQKDYGYTF. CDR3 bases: TGCAGTGCTACTGGACAGAAGGACTATGGCTACACCTTC.

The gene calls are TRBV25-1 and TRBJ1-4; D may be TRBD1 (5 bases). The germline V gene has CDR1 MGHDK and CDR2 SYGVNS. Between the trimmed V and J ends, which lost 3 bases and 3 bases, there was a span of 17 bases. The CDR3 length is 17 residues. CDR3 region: CASSDSAGALANEKLFF. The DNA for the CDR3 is TGTGCCAGCAGTGATAGTGCCGGGGCTTTGGCTAATGAAAAACTGTTTTTT.

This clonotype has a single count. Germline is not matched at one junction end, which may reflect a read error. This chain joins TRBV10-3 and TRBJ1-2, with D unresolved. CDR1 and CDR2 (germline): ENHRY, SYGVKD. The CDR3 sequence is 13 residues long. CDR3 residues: CAIGLDGNYGYTF. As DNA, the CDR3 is TGTGCCATCGGTCTTGACGGCAACTATGGTTACACCTTC.

This CDR3 reads CASSQADMNTEAFF. In DNA, the CDR3 is TGCGCCAGCAGCCAGGCCGATATGAACACTGAAGCTTTCTTT. The J gene is TRBJ1-1, the V gene TRBV4-3; no clear D gene. From germline, CDR1 is LGHNA and CDR2 YSLEER. Trimming removed 3 bases from V and 0 bases from J, with 8 bases in between. This CDR3 comprises 14 residues.

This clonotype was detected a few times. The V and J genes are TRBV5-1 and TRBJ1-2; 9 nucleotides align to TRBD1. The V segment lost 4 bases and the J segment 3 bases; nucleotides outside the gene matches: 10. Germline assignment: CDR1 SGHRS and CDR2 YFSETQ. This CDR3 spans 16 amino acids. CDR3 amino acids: CASSQDRDRVHYGYTF. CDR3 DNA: TGCGCCAGCAGCCAAGACCGGGACAGGGTCCACTATGGCTACACCTTC.

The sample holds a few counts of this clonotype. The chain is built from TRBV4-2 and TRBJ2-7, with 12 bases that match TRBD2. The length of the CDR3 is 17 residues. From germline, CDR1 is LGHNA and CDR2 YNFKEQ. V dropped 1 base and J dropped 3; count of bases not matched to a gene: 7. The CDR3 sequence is CASSQALTSGRHYEQYF. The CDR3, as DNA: TGTGCCAGCAGCCAAGCCTTGACTAGCGGGAGACACTACGAGCAGTACTTC.

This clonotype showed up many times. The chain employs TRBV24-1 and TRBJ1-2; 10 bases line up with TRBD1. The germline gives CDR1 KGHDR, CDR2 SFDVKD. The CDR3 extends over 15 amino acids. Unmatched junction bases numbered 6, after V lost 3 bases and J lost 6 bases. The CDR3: CATSDPDRGRNGYTF. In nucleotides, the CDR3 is TGTGCCACCAGTGATCCAGACAGGGGGCGGAATGGCTACACCTTC.

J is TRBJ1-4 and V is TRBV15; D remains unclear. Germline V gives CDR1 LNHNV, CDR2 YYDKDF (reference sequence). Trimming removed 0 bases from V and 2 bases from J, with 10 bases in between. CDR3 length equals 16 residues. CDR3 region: CATSRDMGGTNEKLFF. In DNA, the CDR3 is TGTGCCACCAGCAGAGACATGGGAGGGACTAATGAAAAACTGTTTTTT.

CDR3 amino acids: CSVDVAGVVDEKLFF. The CDR3 bases are TGCAGCGTTGATGTGGCGGGTGTTGTCGACGAAAAACTGTTTTTT. The chain couples TRBV29-1 to TRBJ1-4; no firm D call. Per germline, CDR1 SQVTM and CDR2 ANQGSEA. Trimming took 3 bases from V and 8 from J, leaving 19 bases between them. The length of the CDR3 is 15 residues.

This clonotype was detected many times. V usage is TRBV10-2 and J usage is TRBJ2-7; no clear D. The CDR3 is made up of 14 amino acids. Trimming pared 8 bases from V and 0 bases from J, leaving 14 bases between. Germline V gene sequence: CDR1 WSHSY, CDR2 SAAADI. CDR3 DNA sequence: TGCGCCAGCTACGCGTCCGTTAGCTCCTACGAGCAGTACTTC. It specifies CASYASVSSYEQYF.